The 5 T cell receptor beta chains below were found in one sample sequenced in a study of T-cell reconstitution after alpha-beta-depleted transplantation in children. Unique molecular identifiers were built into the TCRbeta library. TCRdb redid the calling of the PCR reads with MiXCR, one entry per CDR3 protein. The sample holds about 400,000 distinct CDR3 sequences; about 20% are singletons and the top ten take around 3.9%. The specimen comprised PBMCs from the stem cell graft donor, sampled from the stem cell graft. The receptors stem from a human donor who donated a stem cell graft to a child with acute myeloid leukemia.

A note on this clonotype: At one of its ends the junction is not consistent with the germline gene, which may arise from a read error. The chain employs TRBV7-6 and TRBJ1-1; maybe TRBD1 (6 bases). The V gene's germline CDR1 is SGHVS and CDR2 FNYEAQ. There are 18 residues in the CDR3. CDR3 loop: CASTLFLNGGRGWTEAFF. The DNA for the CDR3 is TGTGCCAGCACCTTATTCCTTAACGGGGGGCGAGGCTGGACTGAAGCTTTCTTT.

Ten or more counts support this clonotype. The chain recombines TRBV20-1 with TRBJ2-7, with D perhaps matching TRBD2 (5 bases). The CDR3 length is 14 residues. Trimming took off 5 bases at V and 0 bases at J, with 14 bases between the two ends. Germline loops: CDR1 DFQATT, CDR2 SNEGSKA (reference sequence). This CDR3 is CSAGSGVSSYEQYF. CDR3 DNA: TGCAGTGCTGGGAGCGGAGTTAGCTCCTACGAGCAGTACTTC.

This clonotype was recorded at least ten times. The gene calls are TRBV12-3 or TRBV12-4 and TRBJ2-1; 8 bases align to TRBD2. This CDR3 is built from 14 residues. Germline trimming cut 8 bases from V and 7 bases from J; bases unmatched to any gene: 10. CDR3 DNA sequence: TGTGCCAGCGGGCAAGCGGGAGACGAAAATGAGCAGTTCTTC. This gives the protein CASGQAGDENEQFF.

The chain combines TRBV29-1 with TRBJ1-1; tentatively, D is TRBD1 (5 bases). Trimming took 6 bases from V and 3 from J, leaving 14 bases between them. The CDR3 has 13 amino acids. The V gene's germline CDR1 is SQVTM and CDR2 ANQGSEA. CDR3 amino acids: CSVLRELDTEAFF. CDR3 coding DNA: TGCAGCGTCCTCAGGGAACTGGACACTGAAGCTTTCTTT.

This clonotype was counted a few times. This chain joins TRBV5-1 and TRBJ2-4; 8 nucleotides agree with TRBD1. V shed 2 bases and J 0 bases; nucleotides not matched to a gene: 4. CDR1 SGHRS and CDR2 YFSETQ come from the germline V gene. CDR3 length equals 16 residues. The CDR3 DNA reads TGCGCCAGCAGCTTTGGACAGGGAGAAGCCAAAAACATTCAGTACTTC. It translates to CASSFGQGEAKNIQYF.